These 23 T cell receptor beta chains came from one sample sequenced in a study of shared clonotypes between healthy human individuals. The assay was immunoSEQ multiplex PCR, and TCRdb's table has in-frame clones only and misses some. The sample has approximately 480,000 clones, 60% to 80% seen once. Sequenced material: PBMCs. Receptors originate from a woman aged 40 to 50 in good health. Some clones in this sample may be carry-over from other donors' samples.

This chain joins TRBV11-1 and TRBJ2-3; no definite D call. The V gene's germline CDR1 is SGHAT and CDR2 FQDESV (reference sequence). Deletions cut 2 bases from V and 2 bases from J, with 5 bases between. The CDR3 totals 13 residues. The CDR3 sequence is CASSLTTTDTQYF. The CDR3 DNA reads TGTGCCAGCAGCTTAACCACCACAGATACGCAGTATTTT.

In DNA, the CDR3 is TGTGCCAGCAGCTTAAGTGGACAGGGGCTCCATTTT. Translation: CASSLSGQGLHF. The chain has TRBV7-9 and TRBJ1-5, with TRBD1 identical over 9 bases. J was trimmed by 16 bases and V by 2 bases; bases with no gene match: 6. The CDR3 has 12 amino acids. Germline V gene lookup returns CDR1 SEHNR and CDR2 FQNEAQ (reference sequence).

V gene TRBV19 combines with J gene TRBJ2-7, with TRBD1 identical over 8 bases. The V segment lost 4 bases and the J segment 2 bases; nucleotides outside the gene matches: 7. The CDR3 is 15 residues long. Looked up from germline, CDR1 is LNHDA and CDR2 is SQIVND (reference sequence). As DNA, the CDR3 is TGTGCCAGTAGTACAACGGGACAGGCCACCTACGAGCAGTACTTC. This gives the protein CASSTTGQATYEQYF.

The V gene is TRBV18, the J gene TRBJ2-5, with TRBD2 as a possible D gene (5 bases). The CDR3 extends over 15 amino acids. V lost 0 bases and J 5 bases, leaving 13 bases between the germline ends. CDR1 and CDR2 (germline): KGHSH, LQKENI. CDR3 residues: CASSPPAEGGETQYF. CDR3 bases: TGTGCCAGCTCACCACCTGCGGAAGGCGGGGAGACCCAGTACTTC.

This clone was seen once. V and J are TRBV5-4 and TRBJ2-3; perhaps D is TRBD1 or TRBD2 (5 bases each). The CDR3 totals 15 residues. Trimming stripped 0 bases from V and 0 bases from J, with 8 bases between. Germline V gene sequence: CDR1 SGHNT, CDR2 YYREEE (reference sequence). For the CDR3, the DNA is TGTGCCAGCAGCTTGGTGGGACGTAGCACAGATACGCAGTATTTT. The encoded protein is CASSLVGRSTDTQYF.

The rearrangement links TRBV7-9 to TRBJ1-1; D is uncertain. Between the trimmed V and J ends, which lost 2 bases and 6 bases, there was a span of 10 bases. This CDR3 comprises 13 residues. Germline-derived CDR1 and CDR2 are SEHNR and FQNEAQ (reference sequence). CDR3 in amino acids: CASSLRVEAEAFF. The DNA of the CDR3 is TGTGCCAGCAGCTTACGAGTAGAGGCTGAAGCTTTCTTT.

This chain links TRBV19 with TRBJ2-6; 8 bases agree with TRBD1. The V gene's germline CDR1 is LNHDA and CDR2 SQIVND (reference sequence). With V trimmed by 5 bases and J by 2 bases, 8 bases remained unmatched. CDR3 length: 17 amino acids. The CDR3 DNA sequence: TGTGCCAGTAGTTTCACCTCAGGGGGCACTGGGGCCAACGTCCTGACTTTC. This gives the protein CASSFTSGGTGANVLTF.

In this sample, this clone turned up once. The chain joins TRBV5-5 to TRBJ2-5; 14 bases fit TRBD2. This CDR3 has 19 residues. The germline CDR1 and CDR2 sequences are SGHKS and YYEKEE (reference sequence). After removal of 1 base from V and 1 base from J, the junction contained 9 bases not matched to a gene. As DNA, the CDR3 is TGTGCCAGCAGCTTGAAAGGGACTAGCGGGAGCGAGTCCCAAGAGACCCAGTACTTC. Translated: CASSLKGTSGSESQETQYF. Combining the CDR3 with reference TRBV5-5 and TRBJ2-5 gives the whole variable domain DAGVTQSPTHLIKTRGQQVTLRCSPISGHKSVSWYQQVLGQGPQFIFQYYEKEERGRGNFPDRFSARQFPNYSSELNVNALLLGDSALYLCASSLKGTSGSESQETQYFGPGTRLLVL.

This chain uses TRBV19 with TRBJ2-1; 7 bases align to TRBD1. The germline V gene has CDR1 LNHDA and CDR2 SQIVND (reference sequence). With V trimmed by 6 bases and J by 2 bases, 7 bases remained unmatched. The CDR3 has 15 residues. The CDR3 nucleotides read TGTGCCAGTAGAACGACGGGACAGCCCTACAATGAGCAGTTCTTC. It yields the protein CASRTTGQPYNEQFF.

CDR3: CASSLGAGGEETQYF. The CDR3 DNA is TGTGCCAGCAGCTTAGGAGCGGGGGGAGAGGAGACCCAGTACTTC. The genes are TRBV7-3 and TRBJ2-5, with 9 bases matching TRBD2. V was clipped by 2 bases and J by 5 bases; unmatched bases: 6. Germline loops: CDR1 SGHTA, CDR2 FQGTGA. CDR3 size: 15 residues. Based on the CDR3 plus reference TRBV7-3 and TRBJ2-5, the full variable domain is GAGVSQTPSNKVTEKGKYVELRCDPISGHTALYWYRQSLGQGPEFLIYFQGTGAADDSGLPNDRFFAVRPEGSVSTLKIQRTERGDSAVYLCASSLGAGGEETQYFGPGTRLLVL.

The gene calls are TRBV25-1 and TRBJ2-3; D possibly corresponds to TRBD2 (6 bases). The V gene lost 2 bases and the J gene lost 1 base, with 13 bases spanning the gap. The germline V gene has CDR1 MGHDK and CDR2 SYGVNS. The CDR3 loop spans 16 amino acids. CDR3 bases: TGTGCCAGCAGTGAAAGGCAGGCGGGGCGCACAGATACGCAGTATTTT. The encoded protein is CASSERQAGRTDTQYF.

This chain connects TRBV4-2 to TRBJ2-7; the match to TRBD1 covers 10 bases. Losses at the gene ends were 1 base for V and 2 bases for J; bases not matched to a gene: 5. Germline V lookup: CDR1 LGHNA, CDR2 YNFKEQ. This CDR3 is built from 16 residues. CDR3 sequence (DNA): TGTGCCAGCAGCCAAGCTGACGGGACAGGGGCCTACGAGCAGTACTTC. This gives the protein CASSQADGTGAYEQYF.

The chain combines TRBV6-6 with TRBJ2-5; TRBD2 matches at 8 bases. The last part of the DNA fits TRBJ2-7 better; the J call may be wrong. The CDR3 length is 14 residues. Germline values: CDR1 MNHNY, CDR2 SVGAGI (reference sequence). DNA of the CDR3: TGTGCCAGCAGCTGGGGCGGGAGGACCTACGAGCAGTACTTC. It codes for CASSWGGRTYEQYF.

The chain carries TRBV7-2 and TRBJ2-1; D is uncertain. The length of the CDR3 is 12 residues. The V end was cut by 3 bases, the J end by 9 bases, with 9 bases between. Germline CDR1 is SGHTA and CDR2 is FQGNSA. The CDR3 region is CASSFYVGEQFF. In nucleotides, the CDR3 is TGTGCCAGCAGCTTTTACGTGGGTGAGCAGTTCTTC.

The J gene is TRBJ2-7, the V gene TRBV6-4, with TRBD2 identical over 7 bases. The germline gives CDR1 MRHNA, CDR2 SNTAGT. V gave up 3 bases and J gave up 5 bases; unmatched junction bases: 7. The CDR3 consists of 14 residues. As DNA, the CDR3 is TGTGCCAGCAGTGAATCCGGACGGGAGGACGAGCAGTACTTC. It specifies CASSESGREDEQYF.

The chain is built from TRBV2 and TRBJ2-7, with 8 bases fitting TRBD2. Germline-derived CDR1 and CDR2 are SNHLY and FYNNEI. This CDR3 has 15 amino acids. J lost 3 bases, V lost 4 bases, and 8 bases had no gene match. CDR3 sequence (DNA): TGTGCCAGCAGTGGTGGAGCGGGAGTAAGCTACGAGCAGTACTTC. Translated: CASSGGAGVSYEQYF. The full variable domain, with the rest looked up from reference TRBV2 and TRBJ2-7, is EPEVTQTPSHQVTQMGQEVILRCVPISNHLYFYWYRQILGQKVEFLVSFYNNEISEKSEIFDDQFSVERPDGSNFTLKIRSTKLEDSAMYFCASSGGAGVSYEQYFGPGTRLTVT.

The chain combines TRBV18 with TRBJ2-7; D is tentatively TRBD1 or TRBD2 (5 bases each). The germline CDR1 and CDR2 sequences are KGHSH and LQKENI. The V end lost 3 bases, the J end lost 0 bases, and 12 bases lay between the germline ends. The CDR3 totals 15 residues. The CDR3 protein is CASSPSWDRSYEQYF. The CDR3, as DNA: TGTGCCAGCTCACCGTCCTGGGACCGCTCCTACGAGCAGTACTTC. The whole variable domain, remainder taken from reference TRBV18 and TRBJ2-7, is NAGVMQNPRHLVRRRGQEARLRCSPMKGHSHVYWYRQLPEEGLKFMVYLQKENIIDESGMPKERFSAEFPKEGPSILRIQQVVRGDSAAYFCASSPSWDRSYEQYFGPGTRLTVT.

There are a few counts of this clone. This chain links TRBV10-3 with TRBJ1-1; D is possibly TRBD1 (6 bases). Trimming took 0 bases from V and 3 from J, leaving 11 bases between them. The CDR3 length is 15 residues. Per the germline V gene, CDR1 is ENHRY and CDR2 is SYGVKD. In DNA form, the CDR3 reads TGTGCCATCAGTGAGTCGCGGGGGGCGGACACTGAAGCTTTCTTT. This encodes CAISESRGADTEAFF.

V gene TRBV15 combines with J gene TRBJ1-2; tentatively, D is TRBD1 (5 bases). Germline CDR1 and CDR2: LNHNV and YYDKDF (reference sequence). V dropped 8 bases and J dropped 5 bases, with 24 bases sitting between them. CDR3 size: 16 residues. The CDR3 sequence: CATGRGGQNFVYGYTF. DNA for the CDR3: TGTGCCACCGGCCGGGGGGGTCAGAACTTCGTGTATGGCTACACCTTC. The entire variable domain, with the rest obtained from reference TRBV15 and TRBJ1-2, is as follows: DAMVIQNPRYQVTQFGKPVTLSCSQTLNHNVMYWYQQKSSQAPKLLFHYYDKDFNNEADTPDNFQSRRPNTSFCFLDIRSPGLGDTAMYLCATGRGGQNFVYGYTFGSGTRLTVV.

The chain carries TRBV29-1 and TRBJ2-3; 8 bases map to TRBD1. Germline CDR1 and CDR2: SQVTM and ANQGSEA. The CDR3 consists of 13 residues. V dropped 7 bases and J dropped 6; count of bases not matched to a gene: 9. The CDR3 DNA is TGCAGCGCCAGACAGGGGTTTGGGGATACGCAGTATTTT. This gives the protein CSARQGFGDTQYF.

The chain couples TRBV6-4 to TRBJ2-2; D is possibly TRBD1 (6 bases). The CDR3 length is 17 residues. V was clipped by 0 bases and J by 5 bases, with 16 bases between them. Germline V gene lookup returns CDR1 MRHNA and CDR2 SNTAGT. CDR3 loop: CASSDSKVGGLTGELFF. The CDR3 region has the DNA TGTGCCAGCAGTGACTCAAAAGTAGGGGGTCTGACCGGGGAGCTGTTTTTT.

The CDR3 loop reads CASSTKSQAEAFF. The CDR3 nucleotides read TGTGCCAGTAGTACTAAATCACAGGCGGAAGCTTTCTTT. The gene calls are TRBV19 and TRBJ1-1; possibly TRBD1 for D (5 bases). Germline lookup yields CDR1 LNHDA and CDR2 SQIVND (reference sequence). The CDR3 length is 13 residues. Trimming pared 4 bases from V and 8 bases from J, leaving 14 bases between.

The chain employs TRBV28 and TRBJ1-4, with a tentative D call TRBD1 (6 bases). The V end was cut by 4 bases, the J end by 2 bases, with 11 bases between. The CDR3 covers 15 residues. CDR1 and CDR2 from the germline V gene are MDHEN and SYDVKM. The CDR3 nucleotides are TGTGCCAGCAGTTATCCAGGGGAGACTAATGAAAAACTGTTTTTT. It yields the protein CASSYPGETNEKLFF. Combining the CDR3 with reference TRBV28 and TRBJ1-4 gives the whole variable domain DVKVTQSSRYLVKRTGEKVFLECVQDMDHENMFWYRQDPGLGLRLIYFSYDVKMKEKGDIPEGYSVSREKKERFSLILESASTNQTSMYLCASSYPGETNEKLFFGSGTQLSVL.